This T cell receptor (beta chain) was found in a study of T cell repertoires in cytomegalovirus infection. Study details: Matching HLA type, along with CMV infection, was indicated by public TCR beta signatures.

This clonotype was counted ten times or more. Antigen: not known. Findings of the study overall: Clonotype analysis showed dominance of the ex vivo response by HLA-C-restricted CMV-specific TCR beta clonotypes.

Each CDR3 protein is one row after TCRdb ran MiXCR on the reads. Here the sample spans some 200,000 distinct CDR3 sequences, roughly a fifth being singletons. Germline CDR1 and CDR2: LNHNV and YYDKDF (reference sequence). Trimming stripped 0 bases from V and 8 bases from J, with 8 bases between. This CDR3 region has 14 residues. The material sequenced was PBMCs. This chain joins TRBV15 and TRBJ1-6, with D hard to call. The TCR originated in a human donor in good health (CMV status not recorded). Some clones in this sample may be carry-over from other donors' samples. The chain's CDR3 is CATSRDPRDSPLHF. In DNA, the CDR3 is TGTGCCACCAGCAGAGACCCACGGGATTCACCCCTCCACTTT.